The 3 T cell receptor beta chains in this list originate from one sample, sequenced in a study of neurological immune-mediated disorders. Indicated time point: longitudinal time-point 2. TCRdb redid the calling of the 5' RACE reads with MiXCR, one entry per CDR3 protein. Here the sample spans around 50,000 distinct CDR3 sequences, around 13% being singletons. Sequences were obtained from PBMCs. These receptors all stem from a male donor with HTLV-1-associated myelopathy (HAM/TSP).

This clonotype was counted ten times or more. The rearrangement uses TRBV10-3 and TRBJ2-5; maybe TRBD2 (5 bases). Trimming pared 6 bases from V and 0 bases from J, leaving 11 bases between. CDR1 and CDR2 from the germline V gene are ENHRY and SYGVKD. The CDR3 is 14 amino acids. The CDR3 coding sequence is TGTGCCATCAGCCGGTCGGGGTACCAAGAGACCCAGTACTTC. Translated, it gives CAISRSGYQETQYF.

There are many counts of this clonotype. The V and J genes are TRBV5-1 and TRBJ1-1; TRBD1 agrees at 8 bases. Trimming removed 3 bases from V and 7 bases from J; junction bases left unmatched: 5. The CDR3 is made up of 13 amino acids. CDR1 is SGHRS, CDR2 YFSETQ, per germline. The CDR3 spells CASSSQGADEAFF. The CDR3 DNA follows: TGCGCCAGCAGCTCCCAGGGGGCGGATGAAGCTTTCTTT.

At least ten counts were recorded for this clonotype. This chain connects TRBV3-1 to TRBJ1-6; no clear D gene. The CDR3 covers 12 residues. V lost 5 bases and J 10 bases, leaving 9 bases between the germline ends. Germline loops: CDR1 LGHDT, CDR2 YNNKEL (reference sequence). CDR3 residues: CASSMTLSPLHF. CDR3 sequence (DNA): TGTGCCAGCAGCATGACACTCTCACCCCTCCACTTT.